This TCR beta chain originates from a study of cytomegalovirus exposure and HLA in healthy donors. 13 Jbeta primers and 60 Vbeta primers were used for the PCR. Using immunoSEQ multiplex PCR, the repertoire was profiled, and TCRdb retains in-frame clones only, with some absent. The sample has about 160,000 clones; 65% to 85% are singletons. For this clone: Its antigen remains unknown.

The V segment lost 3 bases and the J segment 7 bases; nucleotides outside the gene matches: 8. The CDR3 has 15 residues. Findings and limits, study-wide: As a later analysis showed, a missense DCLRE1C variant was linked to trimming of TCR beta V- and J-genes.

The sequence derives from a man in his fifties or sixties in good health and CMV-seropositive. The chain combines TRBV5-3 with TRBJ2-7; 12 nucleotides line up with TRBD2. TRBV5-3 is an ORF; its function is uncertain. The sample comprised PBMCs. Here the CDR3 DNA reads TGTGCCAGAAGCTCTTCTAGCGGGAGGGAGAGGGAGCAGTACTTC. It translates to CARSSSSGREREQYF.